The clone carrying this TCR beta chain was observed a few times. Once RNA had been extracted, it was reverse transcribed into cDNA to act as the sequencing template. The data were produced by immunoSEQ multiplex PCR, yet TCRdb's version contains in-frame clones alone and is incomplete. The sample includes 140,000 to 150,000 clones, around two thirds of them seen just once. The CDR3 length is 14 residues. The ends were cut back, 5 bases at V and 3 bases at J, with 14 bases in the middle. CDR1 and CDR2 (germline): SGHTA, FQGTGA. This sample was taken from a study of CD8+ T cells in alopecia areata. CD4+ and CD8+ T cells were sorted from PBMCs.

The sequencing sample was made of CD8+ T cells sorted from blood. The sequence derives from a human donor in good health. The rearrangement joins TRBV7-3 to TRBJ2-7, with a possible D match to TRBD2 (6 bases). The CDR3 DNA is TGTGCCAGCAGCCCCGGGACTGCAGGCTACGAGCAGTACTTC. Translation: CASSPGTAGYEQYF.